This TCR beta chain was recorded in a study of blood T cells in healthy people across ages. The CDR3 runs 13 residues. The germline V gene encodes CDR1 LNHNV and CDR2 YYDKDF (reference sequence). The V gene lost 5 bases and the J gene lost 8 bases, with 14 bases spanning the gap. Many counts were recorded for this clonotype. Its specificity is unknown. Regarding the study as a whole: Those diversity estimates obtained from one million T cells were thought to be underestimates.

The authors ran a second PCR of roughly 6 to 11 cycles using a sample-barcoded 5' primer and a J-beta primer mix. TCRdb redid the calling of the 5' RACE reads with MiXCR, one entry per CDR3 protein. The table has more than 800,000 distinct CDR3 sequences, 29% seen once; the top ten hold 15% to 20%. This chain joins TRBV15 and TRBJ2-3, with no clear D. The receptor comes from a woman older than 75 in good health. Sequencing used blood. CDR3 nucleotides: TGTGCCACCAGCCCGAGGTCCGCAAGTACGCAGTATTTT. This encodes CATSPRSASTQYF.